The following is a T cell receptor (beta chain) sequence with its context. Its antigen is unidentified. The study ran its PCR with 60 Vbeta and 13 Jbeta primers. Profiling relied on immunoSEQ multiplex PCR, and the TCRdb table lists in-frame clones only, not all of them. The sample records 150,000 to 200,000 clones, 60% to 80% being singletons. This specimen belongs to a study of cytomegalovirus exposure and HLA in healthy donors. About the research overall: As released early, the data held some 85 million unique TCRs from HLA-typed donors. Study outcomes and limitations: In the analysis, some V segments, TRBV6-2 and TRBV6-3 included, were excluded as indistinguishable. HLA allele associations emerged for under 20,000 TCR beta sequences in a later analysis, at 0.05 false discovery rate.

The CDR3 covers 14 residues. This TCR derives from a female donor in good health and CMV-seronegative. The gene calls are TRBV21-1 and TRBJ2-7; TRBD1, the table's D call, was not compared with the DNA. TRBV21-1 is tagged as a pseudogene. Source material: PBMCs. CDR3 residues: CASSKRRQYYEQYF. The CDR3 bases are TGTGCCAGCAGCAAGCGTCGACAGTACTACGAGCAGTACTTC.